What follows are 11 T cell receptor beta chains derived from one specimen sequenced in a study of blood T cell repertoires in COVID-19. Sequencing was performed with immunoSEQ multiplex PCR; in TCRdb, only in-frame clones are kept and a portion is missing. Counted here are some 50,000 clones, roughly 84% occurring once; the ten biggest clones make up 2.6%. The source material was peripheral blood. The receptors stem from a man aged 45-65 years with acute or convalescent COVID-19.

CDR3 sequence: CASAPLGAEYEQYF. The CDR3 DNA follows: TGCGCCAGCGCTCCGTTGGGGGCGGAATACGAGCAGTACTTC. This rearrangement joins TRBV5-1 to TRBJ2-7, with D maybe TRBD1 (6 bases). V was pared by 7 bases and J by 4 bases, with 18 bases between. Per germline, CDR1 SGHRS and CDR2 YFSETQ. The CDR3 spans 14 residues.

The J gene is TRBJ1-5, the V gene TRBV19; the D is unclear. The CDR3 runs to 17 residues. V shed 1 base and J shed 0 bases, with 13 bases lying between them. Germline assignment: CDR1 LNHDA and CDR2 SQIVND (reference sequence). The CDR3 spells CASSIGAGRNSNQPQHF. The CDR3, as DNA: TGTGCCAGTAGTATAGGGGCAGGCCGAAATAGCAATCAGCCCCAGCATTTT.

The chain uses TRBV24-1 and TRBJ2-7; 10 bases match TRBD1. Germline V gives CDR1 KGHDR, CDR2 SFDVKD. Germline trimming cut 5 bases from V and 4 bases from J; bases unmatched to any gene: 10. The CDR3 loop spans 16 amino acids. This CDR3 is CATSGTSTGGRYEQYF. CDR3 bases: TGTGCCACCAGTGGAACCTCGACAGGGGGCCGTTACGAGCAGTACTTC.

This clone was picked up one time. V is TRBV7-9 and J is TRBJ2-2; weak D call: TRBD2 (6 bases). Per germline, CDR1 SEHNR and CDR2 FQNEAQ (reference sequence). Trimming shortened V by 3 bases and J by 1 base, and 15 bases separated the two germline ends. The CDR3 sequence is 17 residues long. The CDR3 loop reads CASSLGSGTLNTGELFF. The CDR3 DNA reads TGTGCCAGCAGCTTGGGCTCCGGGACTTTGAACACCGGGGAGCTGTTTTTT.

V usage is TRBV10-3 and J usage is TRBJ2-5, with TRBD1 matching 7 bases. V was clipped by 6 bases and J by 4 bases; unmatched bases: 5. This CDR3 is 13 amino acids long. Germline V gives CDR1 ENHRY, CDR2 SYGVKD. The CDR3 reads CAISSGQRETQYF. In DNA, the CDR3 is TGTGCCATCAGCTCGGGACAGAGAGAGACCCAGTACTTC.

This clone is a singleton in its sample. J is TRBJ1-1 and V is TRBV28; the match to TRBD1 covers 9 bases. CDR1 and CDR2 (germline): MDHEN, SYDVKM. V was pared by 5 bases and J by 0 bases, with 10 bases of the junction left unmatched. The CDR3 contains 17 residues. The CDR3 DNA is TGTGCCAGCAGTAATTTCCGGGACAGGGTTATGAACACTGAAGCTTTCTTT. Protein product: CASSNFRDRVMNTEAFF. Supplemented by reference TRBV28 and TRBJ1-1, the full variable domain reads DVKVTQSSRYLVKRTGEKVFLECVQDMDHENMFWYRQDPGLGLRLIYFSYDVKMKEKGDIPEGYSVSREKKERFSLILESASTNQTSMYLCASSNFRDRVMNTEAFFGQGTRLTVV.

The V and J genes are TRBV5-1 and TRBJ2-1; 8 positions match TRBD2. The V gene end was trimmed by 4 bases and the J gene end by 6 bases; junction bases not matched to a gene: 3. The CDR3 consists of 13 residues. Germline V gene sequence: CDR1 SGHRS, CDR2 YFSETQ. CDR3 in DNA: TGCGCCAGCAGCCAACTAGCGGCCAATGAGCAGTTCTTC. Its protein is CASSQLAANEQFF.

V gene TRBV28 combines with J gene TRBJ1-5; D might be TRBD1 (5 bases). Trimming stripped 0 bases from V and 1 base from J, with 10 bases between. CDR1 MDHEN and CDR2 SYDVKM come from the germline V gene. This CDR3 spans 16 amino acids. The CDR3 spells CASSLWGRGSNQPQHF. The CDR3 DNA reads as TGTGCCAGCAGTTTATGGGGTCGGGGGAGCAATCAGCCCCAGCATTTT.

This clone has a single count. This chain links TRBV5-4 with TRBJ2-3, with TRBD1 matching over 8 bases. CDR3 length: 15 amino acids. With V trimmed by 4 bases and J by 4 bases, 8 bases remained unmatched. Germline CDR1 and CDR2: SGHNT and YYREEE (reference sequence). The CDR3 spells CASSNGQGGADTQYF. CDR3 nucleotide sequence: TGTGCCAGCAGCAATGGACAGGGTGGTGCAGATACGCAGTATTTT.

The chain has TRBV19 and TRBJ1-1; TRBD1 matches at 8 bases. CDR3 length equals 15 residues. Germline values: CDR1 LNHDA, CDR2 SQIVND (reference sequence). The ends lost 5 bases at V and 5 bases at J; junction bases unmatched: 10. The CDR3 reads CASSAQTGVLTEAFF. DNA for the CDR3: TGTGCCAGTAGTGCTCAGACAGGGGTATTGACTGAAGCTTTCTTT.

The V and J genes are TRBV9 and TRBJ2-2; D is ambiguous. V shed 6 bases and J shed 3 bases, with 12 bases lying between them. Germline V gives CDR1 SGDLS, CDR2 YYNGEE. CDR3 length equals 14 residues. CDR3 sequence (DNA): TGTGCCAGCACCCGGGTGTTCGACACCGGGGAGCTGTTTTTT. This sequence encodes CASTRVFDTGELFF.